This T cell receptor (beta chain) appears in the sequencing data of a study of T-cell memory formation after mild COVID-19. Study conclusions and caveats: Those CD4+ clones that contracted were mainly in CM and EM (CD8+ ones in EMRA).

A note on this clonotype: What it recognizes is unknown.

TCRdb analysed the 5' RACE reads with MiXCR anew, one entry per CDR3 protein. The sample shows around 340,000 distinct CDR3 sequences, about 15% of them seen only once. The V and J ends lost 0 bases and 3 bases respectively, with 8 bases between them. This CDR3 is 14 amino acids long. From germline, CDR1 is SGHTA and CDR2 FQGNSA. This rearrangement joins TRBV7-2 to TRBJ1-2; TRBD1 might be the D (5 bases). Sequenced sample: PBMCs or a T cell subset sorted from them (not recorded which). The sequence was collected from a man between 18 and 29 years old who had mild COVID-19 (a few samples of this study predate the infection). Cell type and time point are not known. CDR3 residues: CASSLAIRDYGYTF. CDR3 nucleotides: TGTGCCAGCAGCTTAGCTATCAGGGACTATGGCTACACCTTC.